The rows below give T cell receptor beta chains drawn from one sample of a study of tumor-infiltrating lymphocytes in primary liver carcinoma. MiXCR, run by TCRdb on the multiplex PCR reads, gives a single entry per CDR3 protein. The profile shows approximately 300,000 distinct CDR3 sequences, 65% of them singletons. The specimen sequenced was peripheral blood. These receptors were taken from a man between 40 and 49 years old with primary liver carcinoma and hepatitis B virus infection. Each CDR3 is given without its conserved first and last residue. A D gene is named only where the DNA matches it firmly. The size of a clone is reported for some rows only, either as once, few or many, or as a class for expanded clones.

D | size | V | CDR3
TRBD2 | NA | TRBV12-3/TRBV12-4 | ASSFKLAGASEQF
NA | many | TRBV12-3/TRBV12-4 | ASSFAGSGANVLT
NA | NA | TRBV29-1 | SVETGVQGVTDTQY
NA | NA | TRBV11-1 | ASSSLRGNEQY
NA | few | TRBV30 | AWSSSHEQY
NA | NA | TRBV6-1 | AIKPQQSPTVEVF
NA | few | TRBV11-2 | ASSSVASSYEQY
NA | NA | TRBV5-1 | ANSAFPQGLSSYNEQF
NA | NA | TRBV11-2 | ARSLGRYYNEQF
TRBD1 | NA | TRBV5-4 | ASSLGTGSSGNTIY
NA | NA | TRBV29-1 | SGSTGNGQY
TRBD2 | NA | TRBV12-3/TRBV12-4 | ASGFKVAGLEDNEQF
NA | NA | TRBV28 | ASSPEPVKADMQY
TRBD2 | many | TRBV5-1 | ASSPRTSGSYRVQETQY
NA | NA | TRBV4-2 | ASSQEWDSDQPHH
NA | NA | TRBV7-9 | TSSLTATEAF
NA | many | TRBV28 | ASSSEAGGEQY
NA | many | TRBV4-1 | ASSQDVTTPSTDTQY
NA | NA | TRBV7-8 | ASSYLGTFDTQY